Listed below are T cell receptor beta chains from one sample, sequenced in a study of blood T cell dynamics during melanoma immunotherapy. Using immunoSEQ multiplex PCR, the repertoire was profiled, and TCRdb retains in-frame clones only, with some absent. The repertoire holds more than 6,500 clones, with approximately 83% as singletons. Here the sequenced sample was blood, taken from a patient treated with checkpoint blockade. The origin of the receptors is a human donor with melanoma. Each CDR3 is given with its conserved first and last residue. D genes are given only for firm matches. The size entry is marked missing in some rows and otherwise reads once, few, many or a size class.

clone size,J gene,V gene,D gene,CDR3 protein,CDR3 DNA
.,TRBJ2-7,TRBV5-8,TRBD1,CASSLRDSNYEQYF,TGTGCCAGCAGCCTCCGGGACAGCAACTACGAGCAGTACTTC
.,TRBJ1-5,TRBV16,.,CASSQYRGVSNQPQHF,TGTGCCAGCAGCCAATACCGGGGCGTTAGCAATCAGCCCCAGCATTTT
few,TRBJ1-5,TRBV2,.,CASSVLRASGQPQHF,TGTGCCAGCAGTGTTCTGAGGGCAAGTGGTCAGCCCCAGCATTTT
few,TRBJ1-3,TRBV9,.,CASSVEMFPTSGNTIYF,TGTGCCAGCAGCGTAGAGATGTTTCCTACCTCTGGAAACACCATATATTTT
.,TRBJ2-7,TRBV4-3,.,CASSQAEDSSYEQYF,TGCGCCAGCAGCCAAGCGGAAGATAGCTCCTACGAGCAGTACTTC
.,TRBJ2-7,TRBV5-1,TRBD1,CASSLGTGVSEQYF,TGCGCCAGCAGCTTGGGGACAGGGGTATCCGAGCAGTACTTC
.,TRBJ2-7,TRBV4-1,.,CASSQEFGNVVDSYEQYF,TGCGCCAGCAGCCAAGAATTCGGCAACGTTGTAGACTCCTACGAGCAGTACTTC
.,TRBJ1-2,TRBV28,TRBD1,CASSPLPGQGASGYTF,TGTGCCAGCAGTCCGCTTCCGGGACAGGGGGCAAGTGGCTACACCTTC
.,TRBJ1-6,TRBV28,.,CASSRTGFANSPLHF,TGTGCCAGCAGTCGTACAGGATTTGCTAATTCACCCCTCCACTTT
.,TRBJ1-3,TRBV13,TRBD1,CASSQGELQNTIYF,TGTGCCAGCAGCCAGGGGGAGCTGCAAAACACCATATATTTT
.,TRBJ2-7,TRBV7-6,.,CASSSSRGAEQYF,TGTGCCAGCAGCTCTAGCCGCGGGGCTGAGCAGTACTTC
.,TRBJ2-7,TRBV5-1,.,CASSLDPGSSEQYF,TGCGCCAGCAGCTTGGATCCAGGGTCGAGCGAGCAGTACTTC
.,TRBJ1-5,TRBV7-2,TRBD1,CASSLGQGGPWNQPQHF,TGTGCCAGCAGCCTGGGACAGGGGGGCCCCTGGAATCAGCCCCAGCATTTT
.,TRBJ2-7,TRBV7-2,TRBD1,CASSPGTGSYEQYF,TGTGCCAGCAGCCCCGGGACAGGGAGCTACGAGCAGTACTTC
.,TRBJ1-2,TRBV7-2,.,CASSLKSGYGYTF,TGTGCCAGCAGCTTAAAATCAGGGTATGGCTACACCTTC
few,TRBJ2-7,TRBV5-6,TRBD2,CASSFLAGGPVDYEQYF,TGTGCCAGCAGCTTCCTAGCGGGAGGGCCGGTTGATTACGAGCAGTACTTC
.,TRBJ2-7,TRBV19,TRBD2,CASSTSSAGAFYEQYF,TGTGCCAGTAGCACCTCGTCGGCGGGAGCATTCTACGAGCAGTACTTC
.,TRBJ2-7,TRBV9,TRBD1,CASSPVRTGWYEQYF,TGTGCCAGCAGCCCCGTCCGGACAGGGTGGTACGAGCAGTACTTC
.,TRBJ2-2,TRBV28,.,CASTSEGSLTGELFF,TGTGCCAGCACTAGCGAAGGGTCCCTCACCGGGGAGCTGTTTTTT
.,TRBJ2-7,TRBV6-5,.,CASGGRVSYEQYF,TGTGCCAGCGGAGGGCGGGTCTCCTACGAGCAGTACTTC
.,TRBJ2-7,TRBV27,.,CASSPSYEQYF,TGTGCCAGCAGTCCCTCCTACGAGCAGTACTTC
.,TRBJ2-7,TRBV6-1,.,CASRGTPSSYEQYF,TGTGCCAGCAGAGGTACACCTAGCTCCTACGAGCAGTACTTC
.,TRBJ1-1,TRBV5-6,.,CASSLPRDPEAFF,TGTGCCAGCAGCTTGCCCAGGGACCCTGAAGCTTTCTTT
few,TRBJ1-1,TRBV30,.,CAWKGFTEAFF,TGTGCCTGGAAGGGTTTCACTGAAGCTTTCTTT
.,TRBJ1-2,TRBV11-2,.,CASSLDPGQGGYGYTF,TGTGCCAGCAGCTTAGATCCAGGGCAGGGCGGGTATGGCTACACCTTC
.,TRBJ1-3,TRBV28,.,CASSPPGAGRTGNTIYF,TGTGCCAGCAGCCCACCCGGGGCAGGCAGAACTGGAAACACCATATATTTT
once,TRBJ2-1,TRBV2,.,CASSVSGIPHEQFF,TGTGCCAGCAGTGTTAGCGGAATTCCCCATGAGCAGTTCTTC
.,TRBJ1-5,TRBV19,.,CASSIRGGGNQPQHF,TGTGCCAGTAGTATCCGAGGGGGAGGCAATCAGCCCCAGCATTTT
.,TRBJ1-4,TRBV28,.,CASRDTNEKLFF,TGTGCCAGCAGGGACACAAATGAAAAACTGTTTTTT
.,TRBJ2-1,TRBV7-8,TRBD2,CASILAGGEQFF,TGTGCCAGCATTTTAGCGGGAGGTGAGCAGTTCTTC
.,TRBJ1-4,TRBV5-4,.,CASRSATNEKLFF,TGTGCCAGCAGGTCTGCAACTAATGAAAAACTGTTTTTT
.,TRBJ2-7,TRBV27,TRBD1,CASSPGTGGYEQYF,TGTGCCAGCAGTCCCGGGACAGGGGGCTACGAGCAGTACTTC
.,TRBJ2-1,TRBV6-5,.,CASSPGLYNEQFF,TGTGCCAGCAGCCCCGGGCTATACAATGAGCAGTTCTTC
.,TRBJ1-1,TRBV28,.,CASILGGGALNTEAFF,TGTGCCAGCATTCTTGGCGGGGGCGCGCTCAACACTGAAGCTTTCTTT
.,TRBJ2-7,TRBV6-4,.,CASSVGPGQISSYEQYF,TGTGCCAGCAGTGTGGGCCCCGGGCAGATTAGCTCCTACGAGCAGTACTTC
.,TRBJ1-1,TRBV7-6,.,CASSLGGGVMNTEAFF,TGTGCCAGCAGCCTAGGGGGAGGAGTGATGAACACTGAAGCTTTCTTT
.,TRBJ1-5,TRBV6-5,.,CASSRGSNQPQHF,TGTGCCAGCAGTAGGGGGAGCAATCAGCCCCAGCATTTT
.,TRBJ2-7,TRBV11-3,.,CASSGRGSEQYF,TGTGCCAGCAGCGGGCGTGGAAGCGAGCAGTACTTC
.,TRBJ1-3,TRBV6-5,.,CASSHEGPSNTIYF,TGTGCCAGCAGTCACGAGGGGCCGTCCAACACCATATATTTT
.,TRBJ2-3,TRBV4-2,.,CASTASGVTDTQYF,TGTGCCAGCACCGCGAGCGGAGTCACAGATACGCAGTATTTT
.,TRBJ2-7,TRBV30,TRBD2,CAWVAGEGQYF,TGTGCCTGGGTAGCGGGAGAGGGGCAGTACTTC
.,TRBJ2-2,TRBV6-5,.,CASSYNRADTGELFF,TGTGCCAGCAGTTACAATCGGGCGGACACCGGGGAGCTGTTTTTT
.,TRBJ1-1,TRBV9,TRBD1,CASSESLTGGTEAFF,TGTGCCAGCAGCGAAAGTCTTACAGGGGGCACTGAAGCTTTCTTT
few,TRBJ2-7,TRBV10-3,.,CAISDTSLVAYEQYF,TGTGCCATCAGTGACACGTCCCTAGTAGCATACGAGCAGTACTTC
.,TRBJ2-7,TRBV6-1,.,CASKTDHYEQYF,TGTGCCAGCAAGACGGATCACTACGAGCAGTACTTC
.,TRBJ1-2,TRBV27,TRBD1,CASSWDRGHGYTF,TGTGCCAGCAGTTGGGACAGGGGGCATGGGTACACCTTC
few,TRBJ1-5,TRBV7-8,.,CASSPDSNQPQHF,TGTGCCAGCAGCCCCGATAGCAATCAGCCCCAGCATTTT
.,TRBJ1-4,TRBV10-3,.,CAIGTATNEKLFF,TGTGCCATCGGGACTGCAACTAATGAAAAACTGTTTTTT
.,TRBJ1-2,TRBV27,.,CASTGTFGNYGYTF,TGTGCCAGCACTGGGACCTTCGGTAACTATGGCTACACCTTC
few,TRBJ2-7,TRBV18,TRBD1,CASSRGQGSEQYF,TGTGCCAGCTCACGAGGACAGGGTAGCGAGCAGTACTTC
.,TRBJ1-2,TRBV30,.,CAWSRTAANYGYTF,TGTGCCTGGTCTAGGACAGCGGCTAACTATGGCTACACCTTC
.,TRBJ2-7,TRBV21-1,.,CASSRRLAGYEQYF,TGTGCCAGCAGCAGAAGACTAGCGGGCTACGAGCAGTACTTC
.,TRBJ1-1,TRBV5-1,.,CASSLDRLNTEAFF,TGCGCCAGCAGCTTGGACAGGCTAAACACTGAAGCTTTCTTT
.,TRBJ2-7,TRBV11-3,.,CASSALANEQYF,TGTGCCAGCAGCGCATTAGCGAACGAGCAGTACTTC
.,TRBJ1-2,TRBV29-1,.,CSVEVRSLDGYTF,TGCAGCGTTGAAGTCCGGAGCTTGGATGGCTACACCTTC
.,TRBJ1-5,TRBV7-2,TRBD1,CASSLDRAQPQHF,TGTGCCAGCAGCTTGGACAGGGCCCAGCCCCAGCATTTT